This TCR beta chain came from a study of Graves' ophthalmopathy and Graves' hyperthyroidism (dated by TCRdb to 2016 to 2019). About the study as a whole: Hyperthyroidism was defined as stable when no progression to ophthalmopathy occurred within 18 months of follow-up. To tell Graves' ophthalmopathy apart from Graves' hyperthyroidism, and to predict which patients would progress to ophthalmopathy, the study relied on TCR beta repertoire signatures. In total, some 140 blood samples were TCR-sequenced: roughly 45 ophthalmopathy, 75 hyperthyroidism and some 17 hyperthyroidism-to-ophthalmopathy patients. A discovery set of 100 or so patients (about 45 ophthalmopathy, 55 to 60 stable hyperthyroidism) was enrolled to explore V-J signatures distinguishing ophthalmopathy from hyperthyroidism. For independent validation, a separate cohort was made up of approximately 19 hyperthyroidism patients plus 17 patients who later progressed from hyperthyroidism to ophthalmopathy. T-cell repertoires of thyroid tissue and blood were compared in about six hyperthyroidism patients. Once sampling was done, hyperthyroidism patients were given methimazole at a starting dose of 30 mg daily, while ophthalmopathy patients were given high-dose intravenous methylprednisolone. Broader findings and caveats from the paper: In validation, the model predicted ophthalmopathy progression with about 71% sensitivity and approximately 75% specificity; around twelve predicted patients were CT-confirmed with GO in a median of approximately 6.2 months. Among expanded thyroid clonotypes with frequency above 0.001, most also showed up in blood, which suggests that blood repertoires may reflect the thyroid immune response. Sample size was not statistically predetermined, and group allocation was not concealed from the investigators. The 13-signature model separated ophthalmopathy from stable hyperthyroidism with 85% to 90% sensitivity and roughly 84% specificity in cross-validation, and 80%/75% in the test set.

For repertoire sequencing, the TCR beta CDR3 regions were amplified from RNA transcripts. The first round was an RT-PCR using HTBI primers with the Qiagen OneStep RT-PCR kit, and this first round was followed by a second-round multiplex PCR, then size selection and purification. Sequencing of the libraries was carried out on an Illumina HiSeq2000 in paired-end mode with 100 bp reads. The original methods were these. Reads were processed with SOAPnuke, discarding reads with adapters, uncalled bases, mean Phred below 15, or no exact constant-primer or identifier match. COPE v1.2.5 was used to merge the high-quality paired reads. Each unique nucleotide sequence was defined as a clonotype, and clonotypes were aligned to IMGT TRB V, D and J references with MiTCR v1.1. Analysis was restricted to V-J combinations with a frequency above 0.0001, which covered 99.2% of repertoires. A TCR clonal expansion and chaos score per V-J combination was defined as the ratio of F50 clonal expansion to chaos observed in the TCRdist matrix. Welch's t-statistics and random forest were used to narrow the features down to over ten V-J combinations, which were then fed into a naive Bayes classifier. The Morisita-Horn index was used to measure how similar the thyroid and blood repertoires were. TCRdb reanalyzed the raw reads on its own, using fastp at Q25 for trimming and MiXCR for clone calling, and kept in-frame beta chains. Rows are combined by CDR3 protein, so each entry shows the most common genes and DNA. TCRdb assigned the V and J calls; the authors' analysis was not used. Across this sample there are some 1.1 million distinct CDR3 sequences, with about two fifths seen only once. The top ten clones comprise 11% of the sample.

Patients with hyperthyroidism were aged 18 to 65 years, had been newly diagnosed, and had a disease duration of less than 2 months. Patients with other autoimmune diseases, uncontrolled infections, pregnancy or lactation were excluded. Clinical symptoms, serum thyroxine, TRAb, thyroid ultrasound and orbital computed tomography formed the basis of the diagnosis. Trizol reagent was used to extract the total RNA, and its quality was then checked on an Agilent 2100 Bioanalyzer. Comments on this clonotype: The specificity of this receptor is unknown. No base qualities exist here, and no much larger clone lies one base off it.

The CDR3 starts with the cysteine, ends with the phenylalanine, and has 16 residues. The entry retains the CDR3 DNA only, 48 bases that are in frame from base 1. From a lookup of the germline V gene, CDR1 and CDR2 are SGDLS and YYNGEE. Relative to germline, V is 3 bases shorter and J is 0 bases shorter, with 13 bases between their ends. This clonotype originated in an adult man with Graves' hyperthyroidism. What was sequenced was peripheral blood or thyroid tissue (not recorded which). In this chain, TRBV9 is recombined with TRBJ1-5, with TRBD1 as a weak D call on 6 bases. CDR3 reads: CASSGGKGDSNQPQHF. The DNA sequence follows: TGTGCCAGCAGCGGTGGTAAGGGGGATAGCAATCAGCCCCAGCATTTT.